This T cell receptor beta chain was recorded in a study of blood T cell repertoires in COVID-19. Across the study: There were acute and convalescent COVID-19 samples, and they came from the United States, Italy and Spain. T cells, B-cell-depleted T cells, or PBMCs provided the cDNA or gDNA that served as material.

The ends lost 2 bases at V and 4 bases at J; junction bases unmatched: 14. Germline CDR1 is KGHSH and CDR2 is LQKENI. The CDR3 is made up of 18 amino acids. In the original workflow: Reference gene primer amplification gave nucleated cell count estimates. Here immunoSEQ multiplex PCR was the method, and the copy in TCRdb shows in-frame clones only, minus some. The DNA was the basis for D and trimming; V, J and clone size are from that table. The sample records 65,000 to 80,000 clones, about nine tenths being singletons. The chain joins TRBV18 to TRBJ1-1; 9 nucleotides agree with TRBD1. This receptor was obtained from a young man with acute or convalescent COVID-19. Sequencing used peripheral blood. CDR3 loop: CASSPYAGQGRLSTEAFF. The DNA of the CDR3 is TGTGCCAGCTCACCATACGCAGGACAGGGGCGCCTGAGCACTGAAGCTTTCTTT.